This TCR beta chain was recorded in a study of blood T cell repertoires in COVID-19. Turning to the study itself: PBMCs, B-cell-depleted T cells, or T cells were the source of the cDNA or gDNA that made up the material.

Some clones are missing from TCRdb's copy, which holds only in-frame ones; the method was immunoSEQ multiplex PCR. The data show 140,000 to 150,000 clones, around four fifths seen once. V was clipped by 0 bases and J by 4 bases, with 12 bases between them. The CDR3 covers 15 residues. CDR1 is MNHNS and CDR2 is SASEGT in the germline V gene. The TCR originated in a woman aged 45-59 years who had recovered from COVID-19. The J gene is TRBJ1-2, the V gene TRBV6-1; no clear D. Input material: PBMCs or T cells enriched from blood (not recorded which). The chain's CDR3 is CASSEADRGSYGYTF. The DNA for the CDR3 is TGTGCCAGCAGTGAAGCAGACCGGGGTAGCTATGGCTACACCTTC.